This TCR beta chain was retrieved from a study of patients and donors after allogeneic stem cell transplantation. V lost 8 bases to trimming and J lost 3 bases; unmatched junction nucleotides: 4. Looked up from germline, CDR1 is MNHNS and CDR2 is SASEGT. The CDR3 runs to 14 residues. TCRdb analysed the RT-PCR reads with MiXCR anew, one entry per CDR3 protein. The sample has fewer than 180,000 distinct CDR3 sequences, approximately 40% seen once; the top ten hold around half. This clonotype was counted between two and nine times. This TCR was sampled from a human donor who was either an allogeneic HSCT recipient or a stem cell or donor lymphocyte infusion donor (not recorded which). It is not recorded whose cells these are; they may come from a transplant donor. Specimen: blood, either unsorted or a sorted T cell fraction (not recorded which). The gene calls are TRBV6-1 and TRBJ2-7, with 13 bases matching TRBD2. The CDR3 spells CASLLAGGLYEQYF. In nucleotides, the CDR3 is TGTGCCAGCCTACTAGCGGGGGGGCTCTACGAGCAGTACTTC.